This TCR beta chain was sequenced for a study of T-cell memory formation after mild COVID-19. MiXCR, applied by TCRdb to the 5' RACE reads, yields one record per CDR3 protein. The top ten hold 3.8% of the sample, which has more than 150,000 distinct CDR3 sequences, about 9.9% seen once. The CDR3 consists of 13 residues. The V end was cut by 5 bases, the J end by 0 bases, with 7 bases between. CDR1 is SGHTA, CDR2 FQGNSA, per germline. The chain joins TRBV7-2 to TRBJ1-1; no reliable D call. Sequenced: PBMCs or a T cell subset sorted from them (not recorded which). The clonotype was recovered from a man aged 18-30 years who had mild COVID-19 (a few samples of this study predate the infection). Cell type and time point are not known. CDR3 region: CASSPVLNTEAFF. In DNA, the CDR3 is TGTGCCAGCAGCCCGGTATTGAACACTGAAGCTTTCTTT.